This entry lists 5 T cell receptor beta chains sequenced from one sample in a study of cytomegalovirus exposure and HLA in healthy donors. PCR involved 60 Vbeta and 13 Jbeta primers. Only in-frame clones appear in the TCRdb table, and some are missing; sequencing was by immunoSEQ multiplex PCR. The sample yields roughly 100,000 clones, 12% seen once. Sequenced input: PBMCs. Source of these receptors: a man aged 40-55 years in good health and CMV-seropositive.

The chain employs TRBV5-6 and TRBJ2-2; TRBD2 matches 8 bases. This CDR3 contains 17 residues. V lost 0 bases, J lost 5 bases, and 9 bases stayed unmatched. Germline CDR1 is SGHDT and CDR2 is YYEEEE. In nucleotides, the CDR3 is TGTGCCAGCAGCTTGGCGGGAGCGGGAGTGAGAACCGGGGAGCTGTTTTTT. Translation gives CASSLAGAGVRTGELFF.

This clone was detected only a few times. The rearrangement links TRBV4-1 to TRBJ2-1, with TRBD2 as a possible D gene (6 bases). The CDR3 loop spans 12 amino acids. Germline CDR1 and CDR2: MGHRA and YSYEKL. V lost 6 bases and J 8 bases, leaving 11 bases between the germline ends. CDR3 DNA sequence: TGCGCCAGCAGTCTCACGGGGGATGAGCAGTTCTTC. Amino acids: CASSLTGDEQFF.

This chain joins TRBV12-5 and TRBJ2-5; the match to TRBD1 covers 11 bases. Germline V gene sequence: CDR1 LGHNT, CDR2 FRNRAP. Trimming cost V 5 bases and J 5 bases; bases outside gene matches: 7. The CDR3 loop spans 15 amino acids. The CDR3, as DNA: TGTGCTAGTGGTGGGACAGGGGGGCCTCGGGAGACCCAGTACTTC. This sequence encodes CASGGTGGPRETQYF.

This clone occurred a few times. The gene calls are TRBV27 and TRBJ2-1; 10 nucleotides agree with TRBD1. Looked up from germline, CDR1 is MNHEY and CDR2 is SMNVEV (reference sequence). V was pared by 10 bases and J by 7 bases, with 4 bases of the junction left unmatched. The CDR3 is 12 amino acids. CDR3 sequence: CAISGQGNEQFF. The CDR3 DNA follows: TGTGCCATCTCGGGACAGGGGAATGAGCAGTTCTTC.

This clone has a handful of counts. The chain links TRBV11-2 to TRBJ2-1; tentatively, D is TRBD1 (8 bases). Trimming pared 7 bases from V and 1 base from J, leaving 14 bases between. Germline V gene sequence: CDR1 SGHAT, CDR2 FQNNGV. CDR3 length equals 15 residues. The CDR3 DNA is TGTGCCAGCATCCACAGGGGGGGATCCTACAATGAGCAGTTCTTC. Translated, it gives CASIHRGGSYNEQFF.